A single sample is the source of the 19 T cell receptor beta chains below, sequenced in a study of T cell changes during pregnancy in multiple sclerosis (dated by TCRdb to between 2018 and 2020). The library was produced with the immunoSEQ multiplex PCR assay. As stored in TCRdb, this immuneACCESS dataset retains in-frame rearrangements with V and J assigned. A fraction of the clones does not appear; measured against another copy, unresolved V genes explain less than half of the discrepancy, and the remainder lacks a known reason. For this sample there are 65,000 to 75,000 clones; 85% to 95% appear just once. Clones ranked in the top ten supply just over 3% of the sample. Sequenced here: CD8+ T cells from peripheral blood mononuclear cells, sampled in the third trimester of pregnancy. The receptors derive from a female donor in good health, enrolled as a control in a pregnancy study.

In this sample, this clone turned up a few times. The chain employs TRBV7-6 and TRBJ1-6; 7 nucleotides align to TRBD1. Germline CDR1 and CDR2: SGHVS and FNYEAQ. The CDR3 has 17 residues. V shed 4 bases, J shed 9 bases, and the junction held 15 bases outside the gene matches. The CDR3 sequence: CASSSILGQERGSPLHF. The CDR3 region has the DNA TGTGCCAGCAGCTCAATCCTTGGACAGGAAAGAGGTTCACCCCTCCACTTT.

A few counts support this clone. V gene TRBV21-1 combines with J gene TRBJ2-5; the table's TRBD1 call for D was not verified on the DNA. TRBV21-1 is labeled a pseudogene. The length of the CDR3 is 15 residues. CDR3 sequence: CASSKAFPGKETQYF. In DNA, the CDR3 is TGTGCCAGCAGCAAAGCCTTTCCAGGTAAAGAGACCCAGTACTTC.

This chain uses TRBV30 with TRBJ2-7, with 7 bases fitting TRBD2. This CDR3 region has 13 residues. Germline trimming cut 4 bases from V and 4 bases from J; bases unmatched to any gene: 7. Germline CDR1 and CDR2: GTSNPN and SVGIG (reference sequence). The DNA of the CDR3 is TGTGCCTGGACCATCGTGGGGGGGTACGAGCAGTACTTC. It is translated as CAWTIVGGYEQYF.

The chain employs TRBV9 and TRBJ1-1, with a possible D match to TRBD1 (5 bases). The V end lost 4 bases, the J end lost 0 bases, and 13 bases lay between the germline ends. This CDR3 contains 15 residues. Germline V CDR1 and CDR2: SGDLS, YYNGEE. For the CDR3, the DNA is TGTGCCAGCAGCCCCGGGGGGGGTTTGAACACTGAAGCTTTCTTT. It codes for CASSPGGGLNTEAFF.

V and J are TRBV27 and TRBJ2-7; 10 nucleotides agree with TRBD1. Unmatched junction bases numbered 7, after V lost 3 bases and J lost 5 bases. Germline loops: CDR1 MNHEY, CDR2 SMNVEV (reference sequence). The CDR3 loop spans 15 amino acids. CDR3 sequence (DNA): TGTGCCAGCAGTTTGGGACAGGGGCGATTCCACGAGCAGTACTTC. It is translated as CASSLGQGRFHEQYF.

This clone was seen just once. The V and J genes are TRBV7-2 and TRBJ2-1, with a weak D call TRBD1 (6 bases). CDR3 length: 14 amino acids. Trimming removed 3 bases at V and 1 base at J, with 7 bases between. Germline CDR1 SGHTA, CDR2 FQGNSA. DNA of the CDR3: TGTGCCAGCAGCTTCAGGGGTTCCTACAATGAGCAGTTCTTC. Protein: CASSFRGSYNEQFF.

The chain couples TRBV7-2 to TRBJ2-1, with a weak D call TRBD2 (6 bases). Germline V gene data show CDR1 as SGHTA and CDR2 as FQGNSA. This CDR3 contains 15 residues. V was clipped by 0 bases and J by 4 bases, with 10 bases between them. The CDR3 DNA is TGTGCCAGCAGCTTAGCTCCGGGACTGTACAATGAGCAGTTCTTC. Protein product: CASSLAPGLYNEQFF.

V is TRBV9 and J is TRBJ2-2; 11 bases agree with TRBD1. Germline CDR1 reads SGDLS; CDR2 reads YYNGEE. The CDR3 covers 18 residues. J lost 2 bases, V lost 4 bases, and 10 bases had no gene match. CDR3 protein: CASSLGTGGFLNTGELFF. As DNA, the CDR3 is TGTGCCAGCAGCCTCGGGACAGGGGGATTCCTAAACACCGGGGAGCTGTTTTTT.

This rearrangement joins TRBV12-5 to TRBJ1-4; D not resolved. Germline V gene sequence: CDR1 LGHNT, CDR2 FRNRAP. The CDR3 loop spans 19 amino acids. V shed 1 base and J shed 0 bases, with 18 bases lying between them. CDR3 region: CASGLAGTGSPATNEKLFF. In DNA form, the CDR3 reads TGTGCTAGTGGTTTGGCCGGAACCGGGTCACCTGCAACTAATGAAAAACTGTTTTTT.

Worth noting for this clone: The junction departs from the called germline gene at one end, perhaps through a read error. The chain uses TRBV7-7 and TRBJ1-3; possibly TRBD1 for D (6 bases). CDR1 is SSHAT, CDR2 FNYEAQ, per germline (reference sequence). This CDR3 is 14 amino acids long. CDR3 coding DNA: TGTGCTAGCAGCCCCGGACAGCCTGGGGACACCATATATTTT. Translated, it gives CASSPGQPGDTIYF.

This chain connects TRBV2 to TRBJ2-3; D may be TRBD1 (6 bases). V lost 3 bases, J lost 0 bases, and 13 bases lay in between. CDR3 size: 16 residues. In germline, CDR1 is SNHLY, CDR2 FYNNEI. In nucleotides, the CDR3 is TGTGCCAGCAGTGATGGGGGACAACTCAGCACAGATACGCAGTATTTT. It codes for CASSDGGQLSTDTQYF.

The chain employs TRBV30 and TRBJ2-1, with 13 bases matching TRBD2. This CDR3 is 16 amino acids long. J lost 12 bases, V lost 4 bases, and 15 bases had no gene match. CDR1 is GTSNPN and CDR2 is SVGIG in the germline V gene (reference sequence). CDR3 sequence: CAWTKIKLAGGEGQFF. The CDR3 nucleotides are TGTGCCTGGACTAAAATAAAACTAGCGGGGGGGGAGGGGCAGTTCTTC.

The chain couples TRBV11-2 to TRBJ1-1; D might be TRBD1 (5 bases). Germline V gene sequence: CDR1 SGHAT, CDR2 FQNNGV. This CDR3 contains 14 residues. V shed 1 base and J shed 8 bases, with 14 bases lying between them. The chain's CDR3 is CASSLVAGHNEAFF. In DNA, the CDR3 is TGTGCCAGCAGCTTAGTGGCAGGGCATAACGAAGCTTTCTTT.

The genes are TRBV18 and TRBJ2-3, with 10 bases identical to TRBD2. CDR1 is KGHSH and CDR2 is LQKENI in the germline V gene. This CDR3 contains 16 residues. The V and J ends lost 1 base and 2 bases, in that order; junction bases with no gene match: 3. Written as DNA, the CDR3 is TGTGCCAGCTCACCACAGGGACTAGCGTCCACAGATACGCAGTATTTT. It codes for CASSPQGLASTDTQYF.

V usage is TRBV29-1 and J usage is TRBJ2-7; TRBD1 matches 9 bases. CDR3 length equals 14 residues. Unmatched junction bases numbered 4, after V lost 4 bases and J lost 0 bases. Germline CDR1 and CDR2: SQVTM and ANQGSEA. Here the CDR3 reads CSVGGQGPSYEQYF. The CDR3 DNA is TGCAGCGTTGGGGGACAGGGTCCCTCCTACGAGCAGTACTTC.

The V and J genes are TRBV16 and TRBJ1-3; D is unclear. Germline CDR1 is KGHSY and CDR2 is FQNENV. V was cut by 8 bases and J by 0 bases, with 11 bases left in between. The CDR3 consists of 14 residues. The CDR3 DNA reads TGTGCCAGCTTCCAGGCCTTCTCTGGAAACACCATATATTTT. Protein product: CASFQAFSGNTIYF.

This sequence joins TRBV9 and TRBJ2-7; 7 nucleotides align to TRBD1. Trimming cost V 4 bases and J 6 bases; bases outside gene matches: 7. In germline, CDR1 is SGDLS, CDR2 YYNGEE. The CDR3 has 13 amino acids. The CDR3 region has the DNA TGTGCCAGCAGCCCCCGTACAGGGGCCGAGCAGTACTTC. This gives the protein CASSPRTGAEQYF.

The rearrangement joins TRBV5-6 to TRBJ1-2, with 9 bases fitting TRBD1. The CDR3 loop spans 17 amino acids. The V segment lost 0 bases and the J segment 8 bases; nucleotides outside the gene matches: 14. The germline V gene has CDR1 SGHDT and CDR2 YYEEEE. The CDR3 region is CASSLVRTGEASGGYTF. CDR3 DNA sequence: TGTGCCAGCAGCTTGGTCAGGACAGGGGAAGCTTCGGGGGGCTACACCTTC.

The V gene is TRBV9, the J gene TRBJ2-3; D not resolved. The germline V gene encodes CDR1 SGDLS and CDR2 YYNGEE. The CDR3 is 14 amino acids. Trimming cost V 5 bases and J 5 bases, with 15 bases left between them. The CDR3 spells CASSPARSGDTQYF. The CDR3 DNA reads as TGTGCCAGCAGTCCCGCCCGTAGTGGAGATACGCAGTATTTT.